This T cell receptor (beta chain) was sequenced for a study of blood T cell repertoires in COVID-19. Background on the study: The samples span acute and convalescent COVID-19 from the United States, Italy and Spain.

In the original processing: The assay estimated nucleated cells by amplifying reference gene primers. Profiling relied on immunoSEQ multiplex PCR, and the TCRdb table lists in-frame clones only, not all of them. The V and J calls and clone size are taken from that table; D and trimming were inferred from the DNA. This table holds some 700,000 clones, 70% to 90% found once. Sample: peripheral blood. This clonotype was obtained from a young woman with acute or convalescent COVID-19.

The CDR3 coding sequence is TGTGCCAGCAGCCCTGACAGGGGGCGCGGGGATACGCAGTATTTT. Translation gives CASSPDRGRGDTQYF. This rearrangement joins TRBV7-2 to TRBJ2-3; 10 bases align to TRBD1. Trimming removed 5 bases from V and 6 bases from J; junction bases left unmatched: 8. Germline V gene lookup returns CDR1 SGHTA and CDR2 FQGNSA. CDR3 length: 15 residues. Drawing the rest from reference TRBV7-2 and TRBJ2-3, the complete variable domain is GAGVSQSPSNKVTEKGKDVELRCDPISGHTALYWYRQSLGQGLEFLIYFQGNSAPDKSGLPSDRFSAERTGGSVSTLTIQRTQQEDSAVYLCASSPDRGRGDTQYFGPGTRLTVL.